This T cell receptor (beta chain) was sequenced for a study of T cell responses to AZD1222 COVID-19 vaccine. General study findings and limits: Among AZD1222 vaccinees, only six or seven were seropositive at baseline. Mostly white British, mostly female donors; authors suggested clonal diversity may be underestimated. An increase in Spike-specific TCR breadth and depth was observed after two AZD1222 doses.

To note about this clone: Its antigen is unidentified.

Produced via immunoSEQ multiplex PCR; TCRdb's table is partial and in-frame only. The sample carries about 150,000 clones, roughly nine tenths recorded once. This CDR3 has 23 amino acids. J gave up 2 bases and V 0 bases, and 23 bases lay outside the gene matches. The germline V gene encodes CDR1 SGHDN and CDR2 FVKESK. V usage is TRBV14 and J usage is TRBJ2-2; the match to TRBD2 covers 8 bases. The TCR originated in an adult in good health. The specimen was peripheral blood, collected on day 0 of AZD1222 vaccination. The CDR3 DNA is TGTGCCAGCAGCCAAGATCCCCGGGGGGCTAGCGGGTCCGGCGTGGCCAACACCGGGGAGCTGTTTTTT. It yields the protein CASSQDPRGASGSGVANTGELFF.